The rows below give T cell receptor beta chains drawn from one sample of a study of shared clonotypes between healthy human individuals. Measured with immunoSEQ multiplex PCR; TCRdb has only the in-frame clones, and not every one. Of some 1,900,000 clones listed, about 95% are singletons. Material for sequencing was naive CD8+ T cells sorted from blood. These receptors were taken from a young man in good health. The CDR3 runs from the conserved cysteine through the conserved F or W. D genes are given only for firm matches. Where a row states a size, it is once, few, many or the class of an expanded clone; other rows omit it.

D gene	V gene	clone size	J gene	CDR3 protein	CDR3 DNA
.	TRBV5-1	.	TRBJ1-2	CASSFPGNRPDYGYTF	TGCGCCAGCAGCTTCCCAGGGAACAGGCCAGACTATGGCTACACCTTC
.	TRBV10-2	.	TRBJ2-7	CASSESEVAGSYEQYF	TGCGCCAGCAGTGAGTCGGAAGTCGCCGGGAGCTACGAGCAGTACTTC
.	TRBV4-3	.	TRBJ2-7	CASSRIGGSENEQYF	TGCGCCAGCAGCCGTATCGGCGGTAGCGAAAACGAGCAGTACTTC
.	TRBV2	.	TRBJ1-4	CASSEPWGTNEKLFF	TGTGCCAGCAGTGAACCCTGGGGTACTAATGAAAAACTGTTTTTT
.	TRBV27	once	TRBJ2-3	CASSLTAGQVFTDTQYF	TGTGCCAGCAGCCTCACGGCGGGGCAAGTATTCACAGATACGCAGTATTTT
TRBD2	TRBV7-2	.	TRBJ2-1	CASSLVAGGLNEQFF	TGTGCCAGCAGCTTAGTAGCGGGAGGGCTTAATGAGCAGTTCTTC
.	TRBV9	.	TRBJ2-7	CASSVGGETYEQYF	TGTGCCAGCAGCGTCGGCGGGGAGACCTACGAGCAGTACTTC
.	TRBV19	.	TRBJ1-1	CASKITQVTDEAFF	TGTGCCAGCAAAATCACACAGGTCACGGATGAAGCTTTCTTT
TRBD1	TRBV30	.	TRBJ2-2	CAWSTGQENTGELFF	TGTGCCTGGAGTACGGGACAGGAGAACACCGGGGAGCTGTTTTTT
TRBD1	TRBV19	once	TRBJ1-6	CASSPGQGLSYNSPLHF	TGTGCCAGTAGCCCGGGACAGGGTTTGTCCTATAATTCACCCCTCCACTTT
.	TRBV9	.	TRBJ2-2	CASSVPGNTGELFF	TGTGCCAGCAGCGTACCGGGGAACACCGGGGAGCTGTTTTTT
.	TRBV29-1	.	TRBJ1-1	CSVEGAVEAFF	TGCAGCGTTGAGGGGGCCGTCGAAGCTTTCTTT
TRBD1	TRBV29-1	once	TRBJ1-1	CSVGQGNTEAFF	TGCAGCGTGGGACAGGGGAACACTGAAGCTTTCTTT
.	TRBV9	.	TRBJ2-2	CASSVDAGTGELFF	TGTGCCAGCAGCGTAGACGCGGGAACCGGGGAGCTGTTTTTT
.	TRBV4-1	.	TRBJ2-7	CASSQVKDSRYEQYF	TGCGCCAGCAGCCAAGTGAAGGACTCGCGCTACGAGCAGTACTTC
TRBD2	TRBV6-5	.	TRBJ2-1	CASSYLAGEGNEQFF	TGTGCCAGCAGTTACCTGGCGGGAGAGGGCAATGAGCAGTTCTTC
.	TRBV7-9	.	TRBJ1-2	CASSLGSLNYGYTF	TGTGCCAGCAGCTTAGGATCCTTAAACTATGGCTACACCTTC
.	TRBV5-6	once	TRBJ2-7	CASSLTDYEQYF	TGTGCCAGCAGCTTGACGGATTACGAGCAGTACTTC
TRBD2	TRBV6-5	.	TRBJ2-7	CASSYGTSGGEQYF	TGTGCCAGCAGTTACGGGACTAGCGGGGGCGAGCAGTACTTC
.	TRBV10-3	.	TRBJ1-1	CAISEPPDSHNTEAFF	TGTGCCATCAGTGAACCCCCGGACAGTCACAACACTGAAGCTTTCTTT
TRBD2	TRBV25-1	.	TRBJ2-3	CASAGTSGTDTQYF	TGTGCCAGCGCAGGGACTAGCGGCACAGATACGCAGTATTTT
.	TRBV4-1	.	TRBJ1-2	CASSQVSGTSNYGYTF	TGCGCCAGCAGCCAAGTGTCAGGGACTTCTAACTATGGCTACACCTTC
TRBD1	TRBV7-6	.	TRBJ2-2	CASSSPGQGNTGELFF	TGTGCCAGCAGCTCACCGGGACAGGGTAACACCGGGGAGCTGTTTTTT
.	TRBV9	.	TRBJ2-2	CASSSNSMWGTGELFF	TGTGCCAGCAGCTCCAACTCTATGTGGGGCACCGGGGAGCTGTTTTTT
TRBD2	TRBV11-2	.	TRBJ2-2	CASSPSGSSTGELFF	TGTGCCAGCAGCCCGAGCGGGAGTTCCACCGGGGAGCTGTTTTTT
.	TRBV30	.	TRBJ2-6	CAWNDGSSGANVLTF	TGTGCCTGGAACGACGGGAGCTCTGGGGCCAACGTCCTGACTTTC
TRBD2	TRBV29-1	.	TRBJ2-1	CSPSTGGAGNEQFF	TGCAGCCCATCCACCGGGGGGGCCGGCAATGAGCAGTTCTTC
.	TRBV20-1	.	TRBJ2-5	CSASAETQYF	TGCAGTGCGTCCGCTGAGACCCAGTACTTC
.	TRBV13	.	TRBJ2-1	CASSPESAQGNEQFF	TGTGCCAGCAGCCCCGAGTCGGCCCAAGGCAATGAGCAGTTCTTC
.	TRBV27	.	TRBJ2-5	CASSPIPPQETQYF	TGTGCCAGCAGTCCTATACCACCCCAAGAGACCCAGTACTTC
.	TRBV27	.	TRBJ2-7	CASSYRISYEQYF	TGTGCCAGCAGTTACAGGATCTCCTACGAGCAGTACTTC
.	TRBV6-5	.	TRBJ1-1	CASSYGGEGTEAFF	TGTGCCAGCAGTTACGGAGGGGAGGGCACTGAAGCTTTCTTT
.	TRBV13	.	TRBJ2-1	CASSLDLARGNEQFF	TGTGCCAGCAGCTTAGATTTGGCCAGAGGGAATGAGCAGTTCTTC
.	TRBV15	.	TRBJ2-7	CATSRGIGSYEQYF	TGTGCCACCAGCAGAGGGATCGGTAGCTACGAGCAGTACTTC
TRBD1	TRBV5-6	.	TRBJ2-7	CASHRTGRYEQYF	TGTGCCAGCCACCGGACAGGTCGCTACGAGCAGTACTTC
.	TRBV7-9	.	TRBJ2-3	CASSLVGTDTQYF	TGTGCCAGCAGCTTAGTAGGGACAGATACGCAGTATTTT
.	TRBV5-6	once	TRBJ2-7	CASSLQLKPYEQYF	TGTGCCAGCAGCCTCCAACTTAAACCCTACGAGCAGTACTTC
.	TRBV4-1	.	TRBJ2-1	CASSQESGTYNEQFF	TGCGCCAGCAGCCAAGAATCGGGTACCTACAATGAGCAGTTCTTC
.	TRBV7-9	.	TRBJ2-7	CASSPEAGPYEQYF	TGTGCCAGCAGCCCCGAGGCAGGTCCCTACGAGCAGTACTTC
.	TRBV27	.	TRBJ1-5	CASSPQTGTNQPQHF	TGTGCCAGCAGTCCCCAGACGGGGACCAATCAGCCCCAGCATTTT
.	TRBV5-6	.	TRBJ1-1	CASSPIGGGTEAFF	TGTGCCAGCAGCCCCATAGGGGGTGGCACTGAAGCTTTCTTT
.	TRBV13	.	TRBJ1-4	CASSLAGATNEKLFF	TGTGCCAGCAGCTTAGCGGGGGCAACTAATGAAAAACTGTTTTTT
.	TRBV25-1	.	TRBJ1-1	CASSAGEGAEAFF	TGTGCCAGCAGTGCAGGGGAAGGGGCTGAAGCTTTCTTT
.	TRBV7-2	.	TRBJ2-5	CASSLALYGGETQYF	TGTGCCAGCAGCTTAGCGCTCTACGGCGGAGAGACCCAGTACTTC
TRBD2	TRBV7-2	.	TRBJ2-5	CASSSGGGDQETQYF	TGTGCCAGCAGCTCCGGCGGGGGTGACCAAGAGACCCAGTACTTC
.	TRBV28	once	TRBJ1-4	CASSLLRGDEKLFF	TGTGCCAGCAGTTTGTTAAGGGGGGATGAAAAACTGTTTTTT
.	TRBV29-1	.	TRBJ1-2	CSTITQNYGYTF	TGCAGCACTATCACACAGAACTATGGCTACACCTTC
.	TRBV2	.	TRBJ1-5	CASSEQGSNQPQHF	TGTGCCAGCAGTGAACAAGGTAGCAATCAGCCCCAGCATTTT
.	TRBV2	.	TRBJ2-7	CASKSGSSYEQYF	TGTGCCAGCAAATCAGGGAGCTCCTACGAGCAGTACTTC
.	TRBV18	.	TRBJ1-5	CASSPSITGENQPQHF	TGTGCCAGCTCACCATCTATAACAGGAGAGAATCAGCCCCAGCATTTT
TRBD1	TRBV10-2	.	TRBJ2-7	CASRETGGRDEQYF	TGCGCCAGCAGGGAGACAGGGGGCAGGGACGAGCAGTACTTC
TRBD2	TRBV18	.	TRBJ2-7	CASSPETSGYEQYF	TGTGCCAGCTCACCGGAGACTAGCGGTTACGAGCAGTACTTC
TRBD1	TRBV27	once	TRBJ1-1	CASSFIGQGATEAFF	TGTGCCAGCAGTTTTATCGGACAGGGGGCAACTGAAGCTTTCTTT
.	TRBV6-5	.	TRBJ2-1	CASSLTTYNEQFF	TGTGCCAGCAGCCTTACCACGTACAATGAGCAGTTCTTC